These T cell receptor beta chains were read from a single sample in a study of shared clonotypes between healthy human individuals. Assay: immunoSEQ multiplex PCR; the TCRdb copy retains only in-frame clones and omits some. This sample has 2,500,000 or so clones, with approximately 94% found just once. Sequenced sample: naive CD4+ T cells sorted from blood. Every receptor here comes from a man aged 18 to 30 in good health. Each CDR3 is given with its conserved first and last residue. Each record gives: D gene, CDR3 length, V gene, J gene, clone size, CDR3 DNA, CDR3 protein. A D gene is named only where the DNA matches it firmly. Clone size is given for some rows only: seen once, a few or many times, or a class if the clone is expanded.

.,15,TRBV9,TRBJ2-1,.,TGTGCCAGCAGCAAACAGGGTAACTCCTACAATGAGCAGTTCTTC,CASSKQGNSYNEQFF
.,13,TRBV19,TRBJ1-2,few,TGTGCCAGTAGTACCGGACGGAACTATGGCTACACCTTC,CASSTGRNYGYTF
TRBD2,16,TRBV14,TRBJ2-1,.,TGTGCCAGCAGCTCAATTCGACCGGGGGGGCTTAATGAGCAGTTCTTC,CASSSIRPGGLNEQFF
TRBD1,15,TRBV18,TRBJ2-7,.,TGTGCCAGCTCACCCGGGACAGGAACATCCTACGAGCAGTACTTC,CASSPGTGTSYEQYF
.,14,TRBV6-5,TRBJ2-3,.,TGTGCCAGCCGGAAGGGGCGATTCACAGATACGCAGTATTTT,CASRKGRFTDTQYF
.,12,TRBV5-1,TRBJ2-5,.,TGCGCCAGCAGGTGGGGAGAAGAGACCCAGTACTTC,CASRWGEETQYF
.,16,TRBV5-1,TRBJ2-1,.,TGCGCCAGCAGCTTGGACATGCGGACAAAGACGGATGAGCAGTTCTTC,CASSLDMRTKTDEQFF
.,12,TRBV7-9,TRBJ2-5,.,TGTGCCAGCAGCTTAGCAGGGTTGGCCCAGTACTTC,CASSLAGLAQYF
.,16,TRBV5-1,TRBJ2-1,.,TGCGCCAGCAGCTTGGCTACAGGCCTGAATTACAATGAGCAGTTCTTC,CASSLATGLNYNEQFF
.,14,TRBV9,TRBJ2-1,.,TGTGCCAGCAGCCCCGGGCTCTCCTACAATGAGCAGTTCTTC,CASSPGLSYNEQFF
TRBD1,16,TRBV2,TRBJ2-7,.,TGTGCCAGCAGAGCTAGGGACAGGGGAGGGTATTACGAGCAGTACTTC,CASRARDRGGYYEQYF
TRBD2,17,TRBV19,TRBJ2-3,.,TGTGCCAGTAGTAACCCGAAGACTAGCGGGAGCACAGATACGCAGTATTTT,CASSNPKTSGSTDTQYF
TRBD2,18,TRBV14,TRBJ2-1,.,TGTGCCAGCAGCCAAGCTACTAGCGGGAGGGCTCCCTACAATGAGCAGTTCTTC,CASSQATSGRAPYNEQFF
.,13,TRBV6-6,TRBJ1-5,once,TGTGCCAGCAGTTACGTTGGCAATCAGCCCCAGCATTTT,CASSYVGNQPQHF
.,15,TRBV6-5,TRBJ1-1,few,TGTGCCAGCAGTCCACGGACGGCCTATAACACTGAAGCTTTCTTT,CASSPRTAYNTEAFF
.,15,TRBV7-2,TRBJ2-2,.,TGTGCCAGCAGCTTAGTAGCGGTGAACACCGGGGAGCTGTTTTTT,CASSLVAVNTGELFF
TRBD1,17,TRBV7-2,TRBJ1-3,.,TGTGCCAGCAGCTTTACCGGGACAGCCGGCTCTGGAAACACCATATATTTT,CASSFTGTAGSGNTIYF
TRBD1,15,TRBV12-5,TRBJ1-5,.,TGTGCTAGTGGTTGGGGACAGGGCGACAGTCAGCCCCAGCATTTT,CASGWGQGDSQPQHF
.,13,TRBV30,TRBJ1-5,.,TGTGCCTGGAGTCAAGGGAGCAATCAGCCCCAGCATTTT,CAWSQGSNQPQHF
.,16,TRBV6-5,TRBJ2-3,.,TGTGCCAGCAGTTACTCCGGGGGAGGACTCACAGATACGCAGTATTTT,CASSYSGGGLTDTQYF
TRBD1,18,TRBV7-2,TRBJ2-5,.,TGTGCCAGCAGCCATCCCCCGGGCGCTGGACAGGGATTAGAGACCCAGTACTTC,CASSHPPGAGQGLETQYF
TRBD1,15,TRBV30,TRBJ1-4,.,TGTGCCTGGAGTACCGGGGACAGGGGCGGTGAAAAACTGTTTTTT,CAWSTGDRGGEKLFF